One and the same sample provided the 2 T cell receptor beta chains below, sequenced in a study of T cell repertoires in cytomegalovirus infection. The antigens these receptors bind are not known. TCRdb re-analysed the reads in MiXCR, keeping a single row per CDR3 protein. This sample carries about 340,000 distinct CDR3 sequences, almost 30% of them seen once, and the ten largest clones take roughly 20%. The starting material was cultured PBMCs, obtained from culture after CMV antigen stimulation. The receptors were gathered from a human donor in good health (CMV status not recorded). Some clones in this sample may be carry-over from other donors' samples.

The chain couples TRBV6-1 to TRBJ2-1, with TRBD2 identical over 8 bases. The germline gives CDR1 MNHNS, CDR2 SASEGT. With V trimmed by 6 bases and J by 4 bases, 8 bases remained unmatched. This CDR3 is built from 15 residues. This CDR3 reads CASRKTSAQYNEQFF. In DNA form, the CDR3 reads TGTGCCAGCAGAAAGACTAGCGCGCAGTACAATGAGCAGTTCTTC.

The CDR3: CASSSGTGASSGANVLTF. The CDR3 DNA reads as TGTGCCAGCAGTTCTGGGACAGGGGCATCCTCTGGGGCCAACGTCCTGACTTTC. The chain is built from TRBV12-3 or TRBV12-4 and TRBJ2-6, with 10 bases that match TRBD1. V trimming: 4 bases; J trimming: 0 bases; junction bases outside the gene matches: 6. The CDR3 consists of 18 residues.